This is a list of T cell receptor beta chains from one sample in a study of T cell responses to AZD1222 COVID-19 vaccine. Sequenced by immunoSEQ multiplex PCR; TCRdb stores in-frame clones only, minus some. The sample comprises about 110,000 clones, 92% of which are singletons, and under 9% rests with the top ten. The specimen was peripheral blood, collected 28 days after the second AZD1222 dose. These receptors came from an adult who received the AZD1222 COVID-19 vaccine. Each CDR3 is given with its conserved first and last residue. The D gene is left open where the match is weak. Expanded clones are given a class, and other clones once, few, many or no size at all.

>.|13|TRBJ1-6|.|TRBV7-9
TGTGCCAGCAGCTTAGACGGGAATTCACCCCTCCACTTT
CASSLDGNSPLHF
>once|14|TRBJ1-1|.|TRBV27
TGTGCCAGCATGGTGGACCCCCCTGGGACTGAAGCTTTCTTT
CASMVDPPGTEAFF
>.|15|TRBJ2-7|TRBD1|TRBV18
TGTGCCAGCTCACCACTCGCAGGGGGCCCCTACGAGCAGTACTTC
CASSPLAGGPYEQYF
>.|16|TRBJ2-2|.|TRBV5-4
TGTGCCAGCAGCAAACCGGGGGGCTCGAACACCGGGGAGCTGTTTTTT
CASSKPGGSNTGELFF
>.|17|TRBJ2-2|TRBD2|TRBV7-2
TGTGCCAGCAGCTCCCAGATTAGCGGGAGGGGGACCGGGGAGCTGTTTTTT
CASSSQISGRGTGELFF
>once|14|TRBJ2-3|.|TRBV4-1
TGCGCCACCCGGCCCACCCGGGAGTTAGATACGCAGTATTTT
CATRPTRELDTQYF
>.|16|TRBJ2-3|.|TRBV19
TGTGCCAGTAGTATAGTGTTTTCAGGGTATACAGATACGCAGTATTTT
CASSIVFSGYTDTQYF
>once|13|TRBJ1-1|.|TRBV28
TGTGCCAGCAATCCCGGGGTCAACACTGAAGCTTTCTTT
CASNPGVNTEAFF
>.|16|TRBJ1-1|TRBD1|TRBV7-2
TGTGCCAGCAGCTGGACAGGGGGCAGAACGAACACTGAAGCTTTCTTT
CASSWTGGRTNTEAFF
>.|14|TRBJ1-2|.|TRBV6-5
TGTGCCAGCACCCCCCTCCTTGAGGGAAGTGGCTACACCTTC
CASTPLLEGSGYTF
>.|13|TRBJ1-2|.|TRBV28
TGTGCCAGCAGTTTAAGGGTAGGCTATGGCTACACCTTC
CASSLRVGYGYTF
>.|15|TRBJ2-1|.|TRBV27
TGTGCCAGCAGTTTCCGGGGAAATAGCTACAATGAGCAGTTCTTC
CASSFRGNSYNEQFF
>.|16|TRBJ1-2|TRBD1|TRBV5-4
TGTGCCAGCAGCTTGTTCGGACAGGGGTATAACTATGGCTACACCTTC
CASSLFGQGYNYGYTF
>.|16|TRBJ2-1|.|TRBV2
TGTGCCAGCAGCAAAGGCAGCAGAACTTCCTACAATGAGCAGTTCTTC
CASSKGSRTSYNEQFF
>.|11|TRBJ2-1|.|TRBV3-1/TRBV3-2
TGTGCCAGCAGCCAATTAACTAGAAAGTTCTTC
CASSQLTRKFF
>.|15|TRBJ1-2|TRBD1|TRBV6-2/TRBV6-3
TGTGCCAGCAGCCGCGACAGGGCCGTTAGCTATGGCTACACCTTC
CASSRDRAVSYGYTF
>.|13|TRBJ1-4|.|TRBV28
TGTGCCAGCAGTTTTCGGGTTTTTGAAAAACTGTTTTTT
CASSFRVFEKLFF
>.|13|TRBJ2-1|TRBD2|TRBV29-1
TGCAGCGTGCGGGAGGCCCGAAGCAATGAGCAGTTCTTC
CSVREARSNEQFF
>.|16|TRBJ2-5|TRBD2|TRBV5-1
TGCGCCAGCAGCTTGGGGGACGGGGGGTCGGTAGAGACCCAGTACTTC
CASSLGDGGSVETQYF
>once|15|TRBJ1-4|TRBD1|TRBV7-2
TGTGCCAGCAGCCTCACCGGGACAGAGAATGAAAAACTGTTTTTT
CASSLTGTENEKLFF
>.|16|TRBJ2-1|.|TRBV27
TGTGCCAGCAGTCGACAGGGTAGCGGGCGCTACAATGAGCAGTTCTTC
CASSRQGSGRYNEQFF
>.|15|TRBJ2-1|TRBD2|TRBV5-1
TGCGCCAGCAGCTTGAAACTAGCGGGAGGTTATGAGCAGTTCTTC
CASSLKLAGGYEQFF
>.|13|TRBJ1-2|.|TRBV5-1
TGCGCCAGCAGCTTGGAGGGGGACTATGGCTACACCTTC
CASSLEGDYGYTF
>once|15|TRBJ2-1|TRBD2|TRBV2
TGTGCCAGCAGGGGGACTAGCGGGATGGTAAATGAGCAGTTCTTC
CASRGTSGMVNEQFF
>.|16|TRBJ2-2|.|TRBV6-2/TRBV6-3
TGTGCCAGCAGTTACTCTCACCCAGGGAATCTGGCGGAGCTGTTTTTT
CASSYSHPGNLAELFF
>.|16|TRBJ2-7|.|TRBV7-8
TGTGCCAGCAGCCCACTAAGAGGACAAGGCCCCCACGAGCAGTACTTC
CASSPLRGQGPHEQYF
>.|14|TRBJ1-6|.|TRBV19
TGTGCCAGTGGGGGACTCCAGGGGAATTCACCCCTCCACTTT
CASGGLQGNSPLHF
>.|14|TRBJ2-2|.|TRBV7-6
TGTGCCAGCAGCTTAGTGAGGAACACCGGGGAGCTGTTTTTT
CASSLVRNTGELFF
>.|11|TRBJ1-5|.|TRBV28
TGTGCCACCCATAGCAATCAGCCCCAGCATTTT
CATHSNQPQHF
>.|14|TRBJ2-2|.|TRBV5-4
TGTGCCAGCAGCCCCCGGACTGTCGCCGGGGAGCTGTTTTTT
CASSPRTVAGELFF
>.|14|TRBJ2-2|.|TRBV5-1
TGCGCCAGCAGCCCGGAGTGGGGGATCGGGGAGCTGTTTTTT
CASSPEWGIGELFF
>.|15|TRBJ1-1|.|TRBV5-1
TGCGCCAGCAGCTCCTTGACAGAGGTCACTACTGAAGCTTTCTTT
CASSSLTEVTTEAFF
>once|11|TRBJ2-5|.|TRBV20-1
TGCAGTGCTAGAGGGGGGGAGACCCAGTACTTC
CSARGGETQYF
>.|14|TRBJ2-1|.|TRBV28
TGTGCCAGCAGTTCGTCAATTCGCCACAATGAGCAGTTCTTC
CASSSSIRHNEQFF
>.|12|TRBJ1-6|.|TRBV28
TGTGCCAGCAGTTTTACGGGGAGAACCCTCCACTTT
CASSFTGRTLHF
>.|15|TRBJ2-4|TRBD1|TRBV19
TGTGCCAGTAGTCCTGGCCAGGGGGCTGGAAACATTCAGTACTTC
CASSPGQGAGNIQYF
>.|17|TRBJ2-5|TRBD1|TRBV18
TGTGCCAGCTCACCTTCGGGACAGGGGCGACCCCAAGAGACCCAGTACTTC
CASSPSGQGRPQETQYF
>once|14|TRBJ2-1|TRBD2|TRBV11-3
TGTGCCAGCAGCCCCTCGGGAGGACACAATGAGCAGTTCTTC
CASSPSGGHNEQFF
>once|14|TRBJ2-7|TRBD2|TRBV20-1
TGCAGTGCTAGTACTAGCGGGAGAGGGTACGAGCAGTACTTC
CSASTSGRGYEQYF
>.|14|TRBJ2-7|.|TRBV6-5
TGTGCCAGCGCGGACAGTTTAAGCTCCTACGAGCAGTACTTC
CASADSLSSYEQYF
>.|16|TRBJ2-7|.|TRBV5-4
TGTGCCAGCAGCTCGGGGGGACAGCGGAATTCCTACGAGCAGTACTTC
CASSSGGQRNSYEQYF
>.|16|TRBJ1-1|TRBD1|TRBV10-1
TGCGCCAGCAGTGAGTCGGCTCGACAGGGGAACACTGAAGCTTTCTTT
CASSESARQGNTEAFF
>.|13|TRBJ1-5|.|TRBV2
TGTGCCAGCAGTGGAGGGGGCAATCAGCCCCAGCATTTT
CASSGGGNQPQHF
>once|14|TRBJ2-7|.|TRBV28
TGTGCCAGCAGTTTATGGTCAGTTACCTACGAGCAGTACTTC
CASSLWSVTYEQYF
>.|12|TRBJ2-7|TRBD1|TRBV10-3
TGTGCCACGGGACAGGGGGACGGGGAGCAGTACTTC
CATGQGDGEQYF
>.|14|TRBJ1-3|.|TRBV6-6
TGTGCCAGCAGTTCAGTAAACACTGGAAACACCATATATTTT
CASSSVNTGNTIYF
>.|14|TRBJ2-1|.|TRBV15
TGTGCCACCAGCAGAGACCGACAGGACGATGAGCAGTTCTTC
CATSRDRQDDEQFF
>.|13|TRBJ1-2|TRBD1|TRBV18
TGTGCCAGCTCACCAACAGGGGAATATGGCTACACCTTC
CASSPTGEYGYTF
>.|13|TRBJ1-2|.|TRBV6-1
TGTGCCAGCAGTGAAGGCGACAGGAGAGGCTACACCTTC
CASSEGDRRGYTF
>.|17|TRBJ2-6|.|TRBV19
TGTGCCAGTAGTATCCGGATAGGGAAATCTGGGGCCAACGTCCTGACTTTC
CASSIRIGKSGANVLTF
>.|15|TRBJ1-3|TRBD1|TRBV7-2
TGTGCCAGCAGTTCCACAGGGGTCTCTGGAAACACCATATATTTT
CASSSTGVSGNTIYF
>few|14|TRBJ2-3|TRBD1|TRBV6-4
TGTGCCAGCAGTGACTCGGACAGGCCAGATACGCAGTATTTT
CASSDSDRPDTQYF
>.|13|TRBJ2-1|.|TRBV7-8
TGTGCCAGCAGCTTATCGTCCCTCAATGAGCAGTTCTTC
CASSLSSLNEQFF
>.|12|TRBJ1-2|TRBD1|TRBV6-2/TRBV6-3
TGTGCCAGCAGTGTGGACAGGGTTGGCTACACCTTC
CASSVDRVGYTF